This record looks at one TCR beta chain sequence and its context. Some clones are missing from TCRdb's copy, which holds only in-frame ones; the method was immunoSEQ multiplex PCR. The profile covers about 210,000 clones, with approximately 78% appearing a single time and around 9.2% taken by the ten largest. The entry originates in a study of blood T cell repertoires in COVID-19. Germline values: CDR1 LNHNV, CDR2 YYDKDF (reference sequence). V lost 5 bases and J lost 0, with 7 bases in between. CDR3 length equals 14 residues. The chain is built from TRBV15 and TRBJ1-4; TRBD1 might be the D (6 bases). Sequences were obtained from PBMCs or T cells enriched from blood (not recorded which). The TCR sequence derives from a man aged 40-55 years who had recovered from COVID-19. The CDR3 DNA reads as TGTGCCACCAGCGACAGGACAACTAATGAAAAACTGTTTTTT. It codes for CATSDRTTNEKLFF. Supplemented by reference TRBV15 and TRBJ1-4, the full variable domain reads DAMVIQNPRYQVTQFGKPVTLSCSQTLNHNVMYWYQQKSSQAPKLLFHYYDKDFNNEADTPDNFQSRRPNTSFCFLDIRSPGLGDTAMYLCATSDRTTNEKLFFGSGTQLSVL.